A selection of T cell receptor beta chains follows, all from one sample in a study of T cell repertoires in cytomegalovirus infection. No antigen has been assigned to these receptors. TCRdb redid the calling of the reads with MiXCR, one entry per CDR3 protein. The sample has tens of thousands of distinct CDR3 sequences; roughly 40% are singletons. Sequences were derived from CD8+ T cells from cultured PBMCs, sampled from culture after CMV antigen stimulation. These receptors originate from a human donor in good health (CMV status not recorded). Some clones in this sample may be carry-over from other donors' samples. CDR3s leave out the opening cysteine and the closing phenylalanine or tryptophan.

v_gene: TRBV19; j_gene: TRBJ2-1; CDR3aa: ASSRVSSYNEQF
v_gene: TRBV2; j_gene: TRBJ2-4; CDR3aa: ASRGQGNIQY
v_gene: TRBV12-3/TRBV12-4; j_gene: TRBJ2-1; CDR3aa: ASSPNNLWSQF
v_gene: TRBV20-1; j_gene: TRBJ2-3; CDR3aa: SARDRGLSDTQY
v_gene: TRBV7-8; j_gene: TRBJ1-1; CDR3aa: ASSLEGSLNTEAF
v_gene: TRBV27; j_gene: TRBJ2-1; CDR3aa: ASSNSGGASYNEQF
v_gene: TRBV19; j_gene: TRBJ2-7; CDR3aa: ASSIGDSYEQY
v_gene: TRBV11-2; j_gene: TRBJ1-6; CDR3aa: ASSLEVARAPYNSPLH
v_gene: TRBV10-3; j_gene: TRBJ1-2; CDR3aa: AITDTGGRRGYGYT
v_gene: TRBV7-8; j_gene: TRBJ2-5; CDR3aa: ASSPGDNTPRETQY
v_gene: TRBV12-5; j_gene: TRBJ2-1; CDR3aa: ASGLVLAGGPVSYNEQF
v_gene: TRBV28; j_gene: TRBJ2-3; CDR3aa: ASSLEGSTDTQY
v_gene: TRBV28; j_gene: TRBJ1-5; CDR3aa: ASSLGQPWQPQH
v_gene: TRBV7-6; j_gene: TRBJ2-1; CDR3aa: ASSLLPGLAGSSSYNEQF
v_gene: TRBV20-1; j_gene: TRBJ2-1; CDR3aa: SARDTSGGAYEQF
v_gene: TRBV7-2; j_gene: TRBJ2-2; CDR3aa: ASSLTSASANTGELF
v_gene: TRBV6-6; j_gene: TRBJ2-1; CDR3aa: ASSLASTVNEQF
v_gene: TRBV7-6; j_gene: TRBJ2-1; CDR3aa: ASSLGSQGRSYNEQF
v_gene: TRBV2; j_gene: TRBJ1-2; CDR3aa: ASSAGTGAIDGYT
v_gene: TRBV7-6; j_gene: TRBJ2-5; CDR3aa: ASSLVFAGGQETQY
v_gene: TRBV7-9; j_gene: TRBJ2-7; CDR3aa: ASNGPLTKSYEQY
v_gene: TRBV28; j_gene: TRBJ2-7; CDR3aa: ASGRRVSYEQY
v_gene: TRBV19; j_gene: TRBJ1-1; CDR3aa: ASSIDPREMNTEAF
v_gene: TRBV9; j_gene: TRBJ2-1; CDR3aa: ASSDRGGHEQF
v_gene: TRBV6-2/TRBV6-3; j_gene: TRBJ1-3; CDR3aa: ASSYNHISGNTIY
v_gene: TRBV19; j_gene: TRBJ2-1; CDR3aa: ASSMGRGGGEQF
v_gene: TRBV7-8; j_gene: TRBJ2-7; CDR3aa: ASSSGLIYEQY
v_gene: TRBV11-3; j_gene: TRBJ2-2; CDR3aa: ASSPGTGDAGELF
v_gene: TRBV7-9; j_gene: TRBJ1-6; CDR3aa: ASSLEGMVSPLH
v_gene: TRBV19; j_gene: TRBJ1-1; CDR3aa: ASSSEVWTEAF
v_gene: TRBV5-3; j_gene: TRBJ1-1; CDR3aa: ASCSRRSTNTEAF
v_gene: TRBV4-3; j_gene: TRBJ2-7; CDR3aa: ASSQELQGGDYEQY
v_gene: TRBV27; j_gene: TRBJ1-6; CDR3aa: ASSLNGDRGPRALH
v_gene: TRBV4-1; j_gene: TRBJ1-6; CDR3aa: ASSYLTGSGSPLH
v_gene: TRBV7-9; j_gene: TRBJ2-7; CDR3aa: ASSPSGLRDEQY
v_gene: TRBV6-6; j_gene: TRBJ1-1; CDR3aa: ASSYSGQPNTEAF
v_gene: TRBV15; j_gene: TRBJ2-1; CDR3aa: ATSRAGVTSGGALNEQF
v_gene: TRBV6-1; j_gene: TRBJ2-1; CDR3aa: ASSAPGDYNEQF
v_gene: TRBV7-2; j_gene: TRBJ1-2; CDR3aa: ASSLDPGQGAYGYT
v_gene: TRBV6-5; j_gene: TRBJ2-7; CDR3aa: ASSYWGGVEY
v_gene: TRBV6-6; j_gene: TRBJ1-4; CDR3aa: ASSGTLLF
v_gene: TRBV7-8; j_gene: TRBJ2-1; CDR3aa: ASSSGPGTSGGYLYNEQF
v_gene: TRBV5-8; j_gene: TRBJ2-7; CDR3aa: ASSFLRGGTYEQY
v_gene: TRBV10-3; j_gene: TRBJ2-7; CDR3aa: AISHDRVYEQY
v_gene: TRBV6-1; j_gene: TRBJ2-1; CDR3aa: ASSDNADFSEQF
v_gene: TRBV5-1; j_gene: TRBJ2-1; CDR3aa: ASSLNVREGLDEQF
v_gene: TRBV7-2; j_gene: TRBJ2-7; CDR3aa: ASSLGANHEQY
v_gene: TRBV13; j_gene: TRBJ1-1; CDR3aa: ASSLTNTEAF
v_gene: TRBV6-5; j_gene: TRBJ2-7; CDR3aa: ASSYSNPAGRLYSPTGPYEQY
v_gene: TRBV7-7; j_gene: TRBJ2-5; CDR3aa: ASSSGQGQETQY
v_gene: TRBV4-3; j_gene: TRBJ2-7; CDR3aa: ASSQDIFTSGGVEQY
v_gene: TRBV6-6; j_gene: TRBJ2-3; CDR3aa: ASSFRGQVTDTQY
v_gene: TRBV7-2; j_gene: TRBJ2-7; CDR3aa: ASSLVLLAGNSYEQY
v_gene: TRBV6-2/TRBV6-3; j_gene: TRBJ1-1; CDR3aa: ASSYVRGTEAF
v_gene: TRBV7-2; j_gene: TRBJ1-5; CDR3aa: ASSWTPDQPQH